This T cell receptor (beta chain) emerged from a study of OX40 agonist ivuxolimab in advanced cancers. Turning to the overall study: Ivuxolimab, which targeted the costimulatory receptor OX40 (CD134), was an agonistic, fully human IgG2 monoclonal antibody. Intravenous ivuxolimab was administered to patients every 2 weeks at six dose levels: 0.01, 0.1, 0.3, 1.5, 3 and 10 mg/kg. Prior anti-PD-1, anti-PD-L1 or anti-CTLA-4 therapy was permitted, and checkpoint inhibitors had been received by about 37% of dose-escalation patients. Of the approximately 50 dose-escalation patients, hepatocellular carcinoma was present in approximately 20, melanoma in approximately 15, renal cell carcinoma in 9 and head and neck cancer in 9. The purpose of peripheral TCRbeta sequencing was to test whether ivuxolimab changed TCR sequence diversity and led to clonal T-cell expansion. A male proportion of almost 85% and a mean age of 60 years, ranging from about 20 to 80, were recorded for the dose-escalation cohort. Partial responses occurred in three dose-escalation patients, of whom one had hepatocellular carcinoma and two had cutaneous melanoma. The monotherapy dose-escalation portion (N ≈ 52 patients) of the phase I ivuxolimab trial is reported in the paper.

Patients with a history of autoimmune disease or receiving systemic immunosuppression were excluded from the trial. Peripheral blood for TCR sequencing was drawn from every dose cohort at baseline, at cycle 4 day 1 and at cycle 7 day 1. Samples came from an open-label, multicenter, first-in-human phase I dose-escalation trial of ivuxolimab. Adults with locally advanced or metastatic melanoma, renal cell carcinoma, hepatocellular carcinoma or head and neck squamous cell carcinoma were enrolled in the trial. Before TCR sequencing, CD4+ T cells and CD8+ T cells were sorted from peripheral blood as separate populations. The research as a whole found: In partial responders in the 0.1-3.0 mg/kg groups, normalized peripheral clonal expansion was found to be among the lowest, especially among CD8+ T cells. On average, CD8+ T cells showed more expanded clones than CD4+ T cells after ivuxolimab. Low levels of normalized T-cell clonal expansion were also seen in some patients who did not respond. Which antigens the clonally expanded peripheral T cells were specific for was not determined. Clonal expansion of both CD4+ and CD8+ blood T cells was observed from baseline to week 6 at doses 0.1 to 3.0 mg/kg.

For sequencing of the TCRbeta CDR3 region, genomic DNA was extracted from the sorted cells. The immunoSEQ Assay was used for sequencing of TCRbeta CDR3 regions. TCRdb took over this immuneACCESS table, retaining in-frame rearrangements with V and J assigned. Such tables are incomplete; in checked studies, under half of the missing clones stem from an unresolved V gene, and the remainder is unexplained. Here the sample has 28,000 or so clones; 75% to 85% occur a single time. About 23% of the sample is in the top ten clones. The germline V gene encodes CDR1 MRHNA and CDR2 SNTAGT. The junction shows trimming of 5 bases on V and 5 bases on J, plus 18 bases between the germline ends. Taken from cysteine to phenylalanine, the CDR3 has 15 residues. Only CDR3 DNA is held: 45 bases, read in frame from base 1. A word on this clone: What this receptor recognizes is not known. No base qualities exist here, and no much larger clone lies one base off it.

The sequence is built from TRBV6-4 and TRBJ1-2; matching of 5 bases hints at TRBD1 as the D gene. This sequence was found in an adult with an advanced solid tumor such as melanoma, head and neck, liver or kidney cancer. Sequenced here: CD4+ or CD8+ T cells sorted from blood, sampled in a trial of the OX40 agonist ivuxolimab. Read as DNA, the sequence is TGTGCCAGCAGTATCAGTCCTCCAGGGTTGTATGGCTACACCTTC. Translation gives CASSISPPGLYGYTF.